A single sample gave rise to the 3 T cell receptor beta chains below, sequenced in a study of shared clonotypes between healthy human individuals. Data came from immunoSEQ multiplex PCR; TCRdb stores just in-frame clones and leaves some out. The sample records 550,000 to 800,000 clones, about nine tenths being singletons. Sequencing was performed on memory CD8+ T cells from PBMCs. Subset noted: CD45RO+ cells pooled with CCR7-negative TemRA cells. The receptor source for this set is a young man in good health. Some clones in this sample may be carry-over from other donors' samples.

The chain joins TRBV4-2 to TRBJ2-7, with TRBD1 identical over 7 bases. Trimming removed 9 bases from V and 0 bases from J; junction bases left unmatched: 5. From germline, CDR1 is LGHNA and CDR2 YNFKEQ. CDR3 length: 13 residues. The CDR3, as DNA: TGTGCCAGTCGGGACAGAAGCTCCTACGAGCAGTACTTC. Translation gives CASRDRSSYEQYF.

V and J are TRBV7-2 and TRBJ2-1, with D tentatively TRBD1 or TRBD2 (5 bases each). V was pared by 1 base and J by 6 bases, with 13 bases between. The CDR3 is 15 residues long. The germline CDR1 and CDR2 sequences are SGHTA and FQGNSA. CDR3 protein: CASSLEVGTLNEQFF. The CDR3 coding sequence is TGTGCCAGCAGCTTAGAGGTGGGGACCCTCAATGAGCAGTTCTTC.

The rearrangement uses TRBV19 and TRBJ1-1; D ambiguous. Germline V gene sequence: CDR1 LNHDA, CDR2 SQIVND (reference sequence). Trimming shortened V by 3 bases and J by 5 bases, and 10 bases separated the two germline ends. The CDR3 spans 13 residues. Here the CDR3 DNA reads TGTGCCAGTAGTATCATTGTAAGGACTGAAGCTTTCTTT. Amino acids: CASSIIVRTEAFF.